Reported below is one T cell receptor beta chain. Its antigen is unidentified. This CDR3 has 14 residues. Germline V gene data show CDR1 as LNHDA and CDR2 as SQIVND (reference sequence). With V trimmed by 5 bases and J by 4 bases, 4 bases remained unmatched. Genomic DNA template from tumor biopsies or peripheral blood, roughly 616 ng to 6,500 ng input. The sample belongs to a study of T cells in tumors after PD-1 blockade. Study-wide background: During anti-PD-1 treatment, some patients continued daily vismodegib 150 mg. Peripheral blood samples averaged around 38,000 unique clonotypes and about 120,000 templates. Findings and limits, study-wide: Blood contained 35% to 50% of the tumor's TCR clonotypes.

Repertoires were generated with immunoSEQ multiplex PCR, while TCRdb's copy carries only in-frame clones and drops some. The table lists more than 40,000 clones, more than 65% of them singletons. This specimen consisted of PBMCs, obtained before anti-PD-1 therapy. This sequence originates from a human donor with advanced basal cell or squamous cell carcinoma (not recorded which). The V and J genes are TRBV19 and TRBJ2-5; the match to TRBD1 covers 10 bases. The CDR3 sequence is CASSLTGGPETQYF. The CDR3 bases are TGTGCCAGTAGTTTGACAGGGGGCCCAGAGACCCAGTACTTC.